This TCR beta chain was sequenced in a study of regulatory T cells in long-lasting Graves disease. The wider study: The antithyroid drugs taken by newly diagnosed Graves' patients had been used for under 3 months.

V lost 3 bases, J lost 5 bases, and 13 bases stayed unmatched. Germline V gives CDR1 KGHDR, CDR2 SFDVKD. This CDR3 is 18 amino acids long. Time point meaning: newly diagnosed GD, antithyroid drugs for less than 3 months. Extracted RNA from PBMCs served as the source of the TCR library. A blood draw put approximately 9 milliliters of peripheral blood into EDTA tubes. The authors built TCR beta libraries using iRepertoire HTBI primers and Arm-PCR of CDR3 regions. TCRdb independently ran MiXCR on the multiplex PCR reads; one entry per CDR3 protein. This table holds 350,000 to 450,000 distinct CDR3 sequences, 16% found once. The sample was also linked to a second study, of T cells in Graves' hyperthyroidism and ophthalmopathy. This second study notes: TCR CDR3 underwent first-round RT-PCR with the HTBI primer set.

The V and J genes are TRBV24-1 and TRBJ2-5; 11 bases agree with TRBD2. The input for sequencing was peripheral blood mononuclear cells (PBMCs), taken at new diagnosis, from a patient treated with antithyroid drugs. This sequence originates from a man aged 35 to 55 with Graves disease. The CDR3, as DNA: TGTGCCACCAGTGATCCTCGGGGTAGCGGGGGGGCCGGGGAGACCCAGTACTTC. Its protein is CATSDPRGSGGAGETQYF.